Listed below are T cell receptor beta chains from one sample, sequenced in a study of blood T cells in healthy people across ages. TCRdb analysed the 5' RACE reads with MiXCR anew, one entry per CDR3 protein. Of about 940,000 distinct CDR3 sequences listed, roughly 52% are singletons. Sequencing input: blood. Receptors were obtained from a man aged 25 to 45 in good health. Each CDR3 is given with its conserved first and last residue. D genes are given only for firm matches. Size values are once, few and many counts, or a class for expanded clones, and some rows have none.

NA	NA	TRBV4-3	TRBJ2-3	TGCGCCAGCAGCCAAGATCTTAGTAGGGCCCCAGATACGCAGTATTTT	CASSQDLSRAPDTQYF
NA	few	TRBV5-1	TRBJ2-2	TGCGCCAGCAGCTGGGAAACCGGGGAGCTGTTTTTT	CASSWETGELFF
NA	NA	TRBV7-2	TRBJ1-2	TGTGCCAGCAGCTTAGGGTCGGGACGGACTAACTATGGCTACACCTTC	CASSLGSGRTNYGYTF
NA	NA	TRBV4-3	TRBJ1-4	TGCGCCAGCAGCCAAGCCCAAACAGGGCCTAATGAAAAACTGTTTTTT	CASSQAQTGPNEKLFF
TRBD2	NA	TRBV12-3/TRBV12-4	TRBJ2-5	TGTGCCAGCAGTTTAGGGCTCCTAGCGGGGGGGCCAGGGACCCAGTACTTC	CASSLGLLAGGPGTQYF
NA	NA	TRBV4-3	TRBJ1-6	TGCGCCAGCAGCCAAGGCCAGAGAAATTCACCCCTCCACTTT	CASSQGQRNSPLHF
TRBD2	few	TRBV5-6	TRBJ2-3	TGTGCCAGCAGCTTGGGGATGACTAGCGGGCGGCCAGATACGCAGTATTTT	CASSLGMTSGRPDTQYF
NA	NA	TRBV7-9	TRBJ1-2	TGTGCCAGCAGCGCCACAGATCACAACTATGGCTACACCTTC	CASSATDHNYGYTF
NA	few	TRBV6-1	TRBJ1-5	TGTGCCAGCAGTGAACAGGGAGGCAATCAGCCCCAGCATTTT	CASSEQGGNQPQHF
NA	NA	TRBV12-3/TRBV12-4	TRBJ2-1	TGTGCCAGCAGCCCAGACCCCTCCTACAATGAGCAGTTCTTC	CASSPDPSYNEQFF
NA	few	TRBV20-1	TRBJ2-5	TGCAGTGCTCCCGACACGAGGGTGGAGACCCAGTACTTC	CSAPDTRVETQYF
NA	NA	TRBV7-9	TRBJ2-7	TGTGCCAGCAGCTTCTCCGTCGGCAACGAGCAGTACTTC	CASSFSVGNEQYF
NA	many	TRBV7-2	TRBJ2-1	TGTGCCAGCAGCACCGACAATGAGCAGTTCTTC	CASSTDNEQFF
TRBD1	few	TRBV6-2/TRBV6-3	TRBJ2-7	TGTGCCAGCAGGGCGAGCCTGGGACAGATAACCTACGAGCAGTACTTC	CASRASLGQITYEQYF
NA	NA	TRBV5-1	TRBJ2-3	TGCGCCAGCAGCTTGGTAGTGACGGGGGGCACAGATACGCAGTATTTT	CASSLVVTGGTDTQYF
NA	few	TRBV12-3/TRBV12-4	TRBJ1-1	TGTGCCAGCAGTTTTCGGGGGCAGAACACTGAAGCTTTCTTT	CASSFRGQNTEAFF
NA	NA	TRBV25-1	TRBJ2-1	TGTGCCAGCAGTGAAGGCTGGACGGAATACAATGAGCAGTTCTTC	CASSEGWTEYNEQFF
NA	NA	TRBV7-2	TRBJ1-2	TGTGCCAGCAGCTTAAGGGGCGTCTACTATGGCTACACCTTC	CASSLRGVYYGYTF
NA	NA	TRBV20-1	TRBJ1-1	TGCAGTGCTAGAGGAGCCCAGGGTGTCCCTGAAGCTTTCTTT	CSARGAQGVPEAFF
TRBD1	NA	TRBV4-2	TRBJ2-5	TGTGCCAGCAGCCAGGAGGTGGGGTACAGGGGGCTTCAAGAGGCCCAGTACTTC	CASSQEVGYRGLQEAQYF
NA	NA	TRBV7-9	TRBJ2-1	TGTGCCGGGAGTAGCTCCTACAATGAGCAGTTCTTC	CAGSSSYNEQFF
TRBD1	NA	TRBV25-1	TRBJ2-4	TGTGCCAGCAGTCCCCGGACAGGGAAGACCAAAAACATTCAGTACTTC	CASSPRTGKTKNIQYF
NA	once	TRBV20-1	TRBJ2-7	TGCAGTGCCCCAAGACAGGGAGGCGCCTACGAGCAGTACTTC	CSAPRQGGAYEQYF
NA	NA	TRBV30	TRBJ2-1	TGTGCCTGGAGGACTAGTGGGAGTGAGCAGTTCTTC	CAWRTSGSEQFF
NA	NA	TRBV20-1	TRBJ1-6	TGCAGTGCTAGCAAGGGTTCGGGTAATTCACCCCTCCACTTT	CSASKGSGNSPLHF
NA	NA	TRBV6-5	TRBJ2-4	TGTGCCAGCAGACAAACGGGAGTAGGGGCCAAAAACATTCAGTACTTC	CASRQTGVGAKNIQYF
NA	NA	TRBV20-1	TRBJ1-4	TGCAGTGCTAGAGCAGTCAGCCGTAATGAAAAACTGTTTTTT	CSARAVSRNEKLFF
NA	NA	TRBV5-6	TRBJ1-2	TGTGCCAGCAGCTTGCGTATGAGGTCTCTAATCCCCATCTACACCTTC	CASSLRMRSLIPIYTF
TRBD2	NA	TRBV9	TRBJ2-1	TGTGCCAGCAGCGTAGGCGGGGGGGCCTACAATGAGCAGTTCTTC	CASSVGGGAYNEQFF
TRBD1	NA	TRBV15	TRBJ1-2	TGTGCCACCAGCAGAGCCGGGACAGGGAGTGGCTACACCTTC	CATSRAGTGSGYTF
NA	NA	TRBV7-2	TRBJ2-7	TGTGCCAGCAGTTCGGACCCGCCCTACGAGCAGTACTTC	CASSSDPPYEQYF
TRBD1	few	TRBV7-9	TRBJ1-2	TGTGCCAGCAGCTTTGACAGGGGGCGTTACTATGGCTACACCTTC	CASSFDRGRYYGYTF
TRBD1	NA	TRBV5-4	TRBJ1-2	TGTGCCAGCAGCCCCGGGACAGGGGGCGATCTCTATGGCTACACCTTC	CASSPGTGGDLYGYTF
NA	few	TRBV5-1	TRBJ2-4	TGCGCCAGCAGCGTAAGAGACGGTCTAAACATTCAGTACTTC	CASSVRDGLNIQYF
TRBD1	NA	TRBV9	TRBJ2-7	TGTGCCAGCAGCGAGGGACAGGGCCAAACCTACGAGCAGTACTTC	CASSEGQGQTYEQYF
NA	NA	TRBV4-1	TRBJ2-3	TGCGCCAGCAGCCAAGACCCCACCGAACTAGATACGCAGTATTTT	CASSQDPTELDTQYF
TRBD2	NA	TRBV9	TRBJ2-1	TGTGCCAGCAGCGTAGAGGGCGCAGCGGGGGGCCGACCCTACAATGAGCAGTTCTTC	CASSVEGAAGGRPYNEQFF
TRBD2	NA	TRBV20-1	TRBJ2-4	TGCAGTGCCATAGCGGGGGGGCCGGGCATTCAGTACTTC	CSAIAGGPGIQYF
TRBD2	NA	TRBV6-5	TRBJ2-1	TGTGCCAGCAGTTACTCTCGACTAGCGGGGGGCCCGAGGAATGAGCAGTTCTTC	CASSYSRLAGGPRNEQFF
NA	NA	TRBV12-3/TRBV12-4	TRBJ1-1	TGTGCCAGCAGTTCCCAACCGGGACAAGCGAACACTGAAGCTTTCTTT	CASSSQPGQANTEAFF
NA	many	TRBV6-2/TRBV6-3	TRBJ2-1	TGTGCCAGCAGTGGAACACAGGGTAAAGCTTTCTACAATGAGCAGTTCTTC	CASSGTQGKAFYNEQFF
NA	NA	TRBV5-1	TRBJ1-2	TGCGCCAGCAGCTTGGAGGATTACACCTTGAGCTATGGCTACACCTTC	CASSLEDYTLSYGYTF
NA	NA	TRBV7-2	TRBJ2-1	TGTGCCAGCAGCGTGCAGAGTTCTACAGGGTGGGGATCTCATGAGCAGTTCTTC	CASSVQSSTGWGSHEQFF
TRBD1	NA	TRBV7-2	TRBJ1-1	TGTGCCAGCAGCGGGGGACAGATAACTGAAGCTTTCTTT	CASSGGQITEAFF
NA	few	TRBV29-1	TRBJ1-1	TGCAGCGTCCTCAGTGGTGTCAGGTCGAACACTGAAGCTTTCTTT	CSVLSGVRSNTEAFF
TRBD2	NA	TRBV29-1	TRBJ2-1	TGCAGCGCCCCGGCGGGAGATGAGCAGTTCTTC	CSAPAGDEQFF
NA	many	TRBV20-1	TRBJ2-1	TGCAGTGCTCCCGACAGAAGCTCCTACAATGAGCAGTTCTTC	CSAPDRSSYNEQFF
NA	few	TRBV28	TRBJ1-2	TGTGCCAGCAGTTTAAGAAGGAGGGGCTACACCTTC	CASSLRRRGYTF
TRBD1	NA	TRBV24-1	TRBJ1-2	TGTGCCAACCCGGACAGGGGGTATGGCTACACCTTC	CANPDRGYGYTF
TRBD1	NA	TRBV5-1	TRBJ1-4	TGCGCCAGCACCCTGGACGGGACAGCTAATGAAAAACTGTTTTTT	CASTLDGTANEKLFF
TRBD1	NA	TRBV20-1	TRBJ2-5	TGCAGTGCTAGCGGGACAGGGATCCAAGAGACTCAGTACTTC	CSASGTGIQETQYF
TRBD2	NA	TRBV6-5	TRBJ2-3	TGTGCCAGCAGTCCTGGACTAGCGGGGTCAGATACGCAGTATTTT	CASSPGLAGSDTQYF
TRBD1	few	TRBV7-3	TRBJ2-1	TGTGCCAGCAGCCGAACAGGGGGCCTCTACAATGAGCAGTTCTTC	CASSRTGGLYNEQFF
NA	NA	TRBV5-1	TRBJ2-7	TGCGCCAGCAGCTCCTCCGGCCTGGGGAACGACGAGCAGTACTTC	CASSSSGLGNDEQYF